The clone carrying this T cell receptor beta chain was found a few times. What it recognizes is unknown. This sample is part of a study of cytomegalovirus exposure and HLA in healthy donors. As for the study in general: Unique TCRs numbering roughly 85 million, obtained from HLA-typed donors, made up an early data release.

This CDR3 has 15 amino acids. V lost 4 bases and J lost 1; bases outside the gene matches: 3. The germline gives CDR1 SGHRS, CDR2 YFSETQ. The study's findings and limits: An analysis done earlier found most TCR beta V segments productive about 87% or about 30% of the time. Rarity marked most TCR sequences, yet some public TCRs occurred in many donors.

The primer mix had 60 Vbeta and 13 Jbeta primers. Original methodology: Counted up in a later analysis, unique TCR beta chains came to about 80 million, with around 10 million shared. Data came from immunoSEQ multiplex PCR; TCRdb stores just in-frame clones and leaves some out. The DNA was the basis for D and trimming; V, J and clone size are from that table. The sample includes about 130,000 clones, roughly two thirds of them seen just once. This chain links TRBV5-1 with TRBJ2-2, with 8 bases matching TRBD2. The receptor comes from a man aged 25 to 45 in good health and CMV-seropositive. Source material: PBMCs. CDR3 bases: TGCGCCAGCAGCCCTCTAGCGGGGAACACCGGGGAGCTGTTTTTT. Residues: CASSPLAGNTGELFF.